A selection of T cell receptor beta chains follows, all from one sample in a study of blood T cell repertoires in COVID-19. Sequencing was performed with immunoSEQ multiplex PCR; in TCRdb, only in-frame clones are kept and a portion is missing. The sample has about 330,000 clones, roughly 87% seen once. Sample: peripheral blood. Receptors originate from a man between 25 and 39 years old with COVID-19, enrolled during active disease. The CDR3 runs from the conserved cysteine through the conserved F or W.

CDR3 protein: CSVAGLARQETQYF; J gene: TRBJ2-5; V gene: TRBV29-1
CDR3 protein: CAWGAGTSSADTQYF; J gene: TRBJ2-3; V gene: TRBV30
CDR3 protein: CASSQPNLGDNEQFF; J gene: TRBJ2-1; V gene: TRBV4-1
CDR3 protein: CASKETVYGYTF; J gene: TRBJ1-2; V gene: TRBV28
CDR3 protein: CASSLSGGAYEQYF; J gene: TRBJ2-7; V gene: TRBV5-4
CDR3 protein: CAISEADTGELFF; J gene: TRBJ2-2; V gene: TRBV10-3
CDR3 protein: CSVVRVMNTEAFF; J gene: TRBJ1-1; V gene: TRBV29-1
CDR3 protein: CASSQKRGYEQYF; J gene: TRBJ2-7; V gene: TRBV4-3
CDR3 protein: CASSLAGVYGYTF; J gene: TRBJ1-2; V gene: TRBV5-6
CDR3 protein: CASSLPRTGEETQYF; J gene: TRBJ2-5; V gene: TRBV7-9
CDR3 protein: CASSQDRSSIHLNTEAFF; J gene: TRBJ1-1; V gene: TRBV4-3
CDR3 protein: CASSPGLAHNEQFF; J gene: TRBJ2-1; V gene: TRBV7-3
CDR3 protein: CASRGLAGYNNEQFF; J gene: TRBJ2-1; V gene: TRBV19
CDR3 protein: CSVGTGGHEQYF; J gene: TRBJ2-7; V gene: TRBV29-1
CDR3 protein: CASSSGEVSYEQYF; J gene: TRBJ2-7; V gene: TRBV6-2/TRBV6-3
CDR3 protein: CASSPLRQGAVNEQYF; J gene: TRBJ2-7; V gene: TRBV18
CDR3 protein: CASNDRGNSPLHF; J gene: TRBJ1-6; V gene: TRBV19
CDR3 protein: CASSNPGRGAPYEQYF; J gene: TRBJ2-7; V gene: TRBV25-1
CDR3 protein: CASSTGTGDGDTQYF; J gene: TRBJ2-3; V gene: TRBV6-5
CDR3 protein: CASSSGGDSYNEQFF; J gene: TRBJ2-1; V gene: TRBV5-1
CDR3 protein: CASSQGQMPYGYTF; J gene: TRBJ1-2; V gene: TRBV3-1/TRBV3-2
CDR3 protein: CASSVGGQTGTYEQYF; J gene: TRBJ2-7; V gene: TRBV9
CDR3 protein: CASSYSMDRGQEKLFF; J gene: TRBJ1-4; V gene: TRBV6-6
CDR3 protein: CASSLTPASYEQYF; J gene: TRBJ2-7; V gene: TRBV5-1
CDR3 protein: CASSLSITSGGAGEQFF; J gene: TRBJ2-1; V gene: TRBV27
CDR3 protein: CASSLYGTKNTEAFF; J gene: TRBJ1-1; V gene: TRBV7-2
CDR3 protein: CASSKDKRSSYNSPLHF; J gene: TRBJ1-6; V gene: TRBV21-1
CDR3 protein: CASSFGLAGTDTQYF; J gene: TRBJ2-3; V gene: TRBV11-2
CDR3 protein: CATSGRDRGHMGQFF; J gene: TRBJ2-1; V gene: TRBV15
CDR3 protein: CASSHLGLAGSSYNEQFF; J gene: TRBJ2-1; V gene: TRBV4-3
CDR3 protein: CASSLTVQNTEAFF; J gene: TRBJ1-1; V gene: TRBV16
CDR3 protein: CASSLRDRENSPLHF; J gene: TRBJ1-6; V gene: TRBV7-8
CDR3 protein: CASYTRGRGETQYF; J gene: TRBJ2-5; V gene: TRBV6-5
CDR3 protein: CASSGRTGKSTDTQYF; J gene: TRBJ2-3; V gene: TRBV27
CDR3 protein: CASSLRQGSYEQYF; J gene: TRBJ2-7; V gene: TRBV13
CDR3 protein: CASSPYPGGAGNEQFF; J gene: TRBJ2-1; V gene: TRBV9
CDR3 protein: CASSQVPGSLNTEAFF; J gene: TRBJ1-1; V gene: TRBV4-3
CDR3 protein: CASSDLGAALGSPLHF; J gene: TRBJ1-6; V gene: TRBV11-1
CDR3 protein: CASSLESGRPQETQYF; J gene: TRBJ2-5; V gene: TRBV11-2
CDR3 protein: CASSFRLAGGNTGELFF; J gene: TRBJ2-2; V gene: TRBV5-1
CDR3 protein: CASSWDRGRDGYTF; J gene: TRBJ1-2; V gene: TRBV11-2
CDR3 protein: CASSEGLLITDTQYF; J gene: TRBJ2-3; V gene: TRBV6-1
CDR3 protein: CASSLGLVNEQFF; J gene: TRBJ2-1; V gene: TRBV11-2
CDR3 protein: CANTEGPGRNSPLHF; J gene: TRBJ1-6; V gene: TRBV6-5
CDR3 protein: CASSELLNTEAFF; J gene: TRBJ1-1; V gene: TRBV2
CDR3 protein: CSVEGTATSGANVLTF; J gene: TRBJ2-6; V gene: TRBV29-1
CDR3 protein: CASSSLVGPWGYTF; J gene: TRBJ1-2; V gene: TRBV27
CDR3 protein: CASSPNRGSNYGYTF; J gene: TRBJ1-2; V gene: TRBV7-2